This TCR beta chain comes out of a study of identical twins. Study-level results: With abundant cord blood beta clonotypes, insertions were fewer; memory repertoires showed no such pattern.

TCRdb analysed the 5' RACE reads with MiXCR anew, one entry per CDR3 protein. Of about 550,000 distinct CDR3 sequences listed, about a fifth are singletons. Germline V lookup: CDR1 SGHVS, CDR2 FQNEAQ. J lost 4 bases, V lost 5 bases, and 7 bases had no gene match. CDR3 length: 14 amino acids. This clonotype showed up just a few times. Its antigen is unidentified. The sample was also linked to a second study, of yellow fever vaccine responses in identical twins.

The TCR originated in a woman aged 18-29 years in good health. The material sequenced was CD4+ T cells sorted from blood. This chain connects TRBV7-8 to TRBJ2-5; 7 bases map to TRBD2. The CDR3 DNA sequence: TGTGCCAGCAGCCCGGTGGGGGGGTCAGAGACCCAGTACTTC. Translation gives CASSPVGGSETQYF.